Below are 7 T cell receptor beta chains sequenced from a single sample in a study of cytotoxic CD8 clonotypes in ibrutinib-treated CLL. Here immunoSEQ multiplex PCR was the method, and the copy in TCRdb shows in-frame clones only, minus some. This table holds approximately 330,000 clones, just under 80% found once. The sample consisted of PBMCs, taken before ibrutinib treatment. The receptors here all came from a human donor with chronic lymphocytic leukemia.

The genes are TRBV20-1 and TRBJ2-3, with D uncertain. Trimming left V 6 bases short and J 4 bases short, with 8 bases between. This CDR3 is 11 amino acids long. Germline CDR1 is DFQATT and CDR2 is SNEGSKA (reference sequence). Written as DNA, the CDR3 is TGCAGTGCAATAGACCCAGATACGCAGTATTTT. As protein: CSAIDPDTQYF.

The gene calls are TRBV11-2 and TRBJ2-7; perhaps TRBD1 as D (5 bases). Germline assignment: CDR1 SGHAT and CDR2 FQNNGV. Trimming cost V 5 bases and J 4 bases, with 18 bases left between them. The CDR3 totals 15 residues. The CDR3 bases are TGTGCCAGCAGCCGGGTCGGCAGGGAAGGGTACGAGCAGTACTTC. It encodes CASSRVGREGYEQYF. Combining the CDR3 with reference TRBV11-2 and TRBJ2-7 gives the whole variable domain EAGVAQSPRYKIIEKRQSVAFWCNPISGHATLYWYQQILGQGPKLLIQFQNNGVVDDSQLPKDRFSAERLKGVDSTLKIQPAKLEDSAVYLCASSRVGREGYEQYFGPGTRLTVT.

The gene calls are TRBV6-5 and TRBJ2-7; 7 nucleotides line up with TRBD2. V lost 2 bases, J lost 3 bases, and 7 bases stayed unmatched. The CDR3 consists of 15 residues. Looked up from germline, CDR1 is MNHEY and CDR2 is SVGAGI. The CDR3 sequence is CASSYNGGSIYEQYF. In DNA, the CDR3 is TGTGCCAGCAGTTACAACGGCGGGAGCATCTACGAGCAGTACTTC.

V is TRBV5-8 and J is TRBJ2-3; 9 nucleotides agree with TRBD1. The CDR3 runs 14 residues. V shed 6 bases and J 4 bases; nucleotides not matched to a gene: 6. CDR1 SGHTS and CDR2 YDEGEE come from the germline V gene. CDR3 residues: CASTTGGESDTQYF. CDR3 nucleotides: TGTGCCAGCACAACAGGGGGCGAATCAGATACGCAGTATTTT.

The genes are TRBV7-9 and TRBJ1-1; 7 nucleotides match TRBD1. CDR3 size: 14 residues. Trimming at V came to 4 bases and at J to 2 bases, leaving 4 bases not matched to a gene. The germline V gene has CDR1 SEHNR and CDR2 FQNEAQ (reference sequence). CDR3 loop: CASSSRDSNTEAFF. Here the CDR3 DNA reads TGTGCCAGCAGCTCCCGGGACAGCAACACTGAAGCTTTCTTT. Full variable domain (rest looked up from reference TRBV7-9 and TRBJ1-1): DTGVSQNPRHKITKRGQNVTFRCDPISEHNRLYWYRQTLGQGPEFLTYFQNEAQLEKSRLLSDRFSAERPKGSFSTLEIQRTEQGDSAMYLCASSSRDSNTEAFFGQGTRLTVV.

V and J are TRBV25-1 and TRBJ2-2; D is unresolved. The germline V gene has CDR1 MGHDK and CDR2 SYGVNS. V was cut by 1 base and J by 1 base, with 10 bases left in between. The CDR3 is 16 amino acids. CDR3 loop: CASSEWAGLNTGELFF. The CDR3 region has the DNA TGTGCCAGCAGTGAATGGGCTGGGTTGAACACCGGGGAGCTGTTTTTT. The full variable domain, with the rest looked up from reference TRBV25-1 and TRBJ2-2, is EADIYQTPRYLVIGTGKKITLECSQTMGHDKMYWYQQDPGMELHLIHYSYGVNSTEKGDLSSESTVSRIRTEHFPLTLESARPSHTSQYLCASSEWAGLNTGELFFGEGSRLTVL.

The chain joins TRBV7-2 to TRBJ1-1, with TRBD1 as a possible D gene (5 bases). The CDR3 consists of 14 residues. Per the germline V gene, CDR1 is SGHTA and CDR2 is FQGNSA. The ends were cut back, 5 bases at V and 1 base at J, with 11 bases in the middle. DNA for the CDR3: TGTGCCAGCAGCCCTTGGACAACGAACACTGAAGCTTTCTTT. Residues: CASSPWTTNTEAFF.